This TCR beta chain was sequenced in a study of cytomegalovirus exposure and HLA in healthy donors. Study information: HLA-typed donors contributed 80 million or so unique TCRs, which were held in an early data release. General study findings and limits: It was in a later analysis that TCR association rates were seen to vary by HLA locus, highest for DRB1 and lowest for HLA-C. Compared with the roughly 670-donor mean, an Asian-associated ancestry cluster reportedly had fewer N-insertions, according to a later analysis. Excluded: some indistinguishable V segments such as TRBV6-2 and TRBV6-3.

Turning to this clone: Antigen: not known.

Germline CDR1 and CDR2: MNHNS and SASEGT. V trimming: 3 bases; J trimming: 7 bases; junction bases outside the gene matches: 6. This CDR3 region has 15 residues. 13 Jbeta primers and 60 Vbeta primers were used for the PCR. Assay: immunoSEQ multiplex PCR; the TCRdb copy retains only in-frame clones and omits some. There are about 120,000 clones in the sample; 60% to 85% occur only once, and 1.6% lies in the top ten. The sequence was obtained from a woman between 18 and 29 years old in good health and CMV-seronegative. The sequencing sample was made of PBMCs. The chain is built from TRBV6-1 and TRBJ2-1; 10 positions agree with TRBD2. The CDR3 DNA is TGTGCCAGCAGTGAGAGCGGGGGGGCAAGTAATGAGCAGTTCTTC. It specifies CASSESGGASNEQFF.